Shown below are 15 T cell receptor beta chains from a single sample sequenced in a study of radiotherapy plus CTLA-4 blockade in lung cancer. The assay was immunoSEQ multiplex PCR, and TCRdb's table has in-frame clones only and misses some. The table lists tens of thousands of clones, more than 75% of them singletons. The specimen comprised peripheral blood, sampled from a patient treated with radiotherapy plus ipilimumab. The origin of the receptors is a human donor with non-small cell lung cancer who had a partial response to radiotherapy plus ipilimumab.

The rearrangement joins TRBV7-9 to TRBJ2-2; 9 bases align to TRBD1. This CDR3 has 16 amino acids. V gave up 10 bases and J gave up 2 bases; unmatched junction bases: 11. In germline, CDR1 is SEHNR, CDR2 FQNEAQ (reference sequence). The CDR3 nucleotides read TGTGCCACCCACGCGGACAGGGGAATAAACACCGGGGAGCTGTTTTTT. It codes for CATHADRGINTGELFF.

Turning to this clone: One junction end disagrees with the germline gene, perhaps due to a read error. For the CDR3, the DNA is TGTGCCAGCAGCTTAGATAGCGTGGGAGGGCAGGGCACTGAAGCTTCCTTT. Translation gives CASSLDSVGGQGTEASF. This chain joins TRBV11-3 and TRBJ1-1, with a weak D call TRBD1 (5 bases). Looked up from germline, CDR1 is SGHNT and CDR2 is YENEEA. The CDR3 loop spans 17 amino acids.

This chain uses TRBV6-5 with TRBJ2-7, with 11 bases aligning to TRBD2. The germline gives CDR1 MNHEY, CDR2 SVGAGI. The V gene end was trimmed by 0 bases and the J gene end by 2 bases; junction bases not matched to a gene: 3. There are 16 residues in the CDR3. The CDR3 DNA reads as TGTGCCAGCAGTTACTCAAGTAGCGGGAGGGCCTACGAGCAGTACTTC. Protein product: CASSYSSSGRAYEQYF.

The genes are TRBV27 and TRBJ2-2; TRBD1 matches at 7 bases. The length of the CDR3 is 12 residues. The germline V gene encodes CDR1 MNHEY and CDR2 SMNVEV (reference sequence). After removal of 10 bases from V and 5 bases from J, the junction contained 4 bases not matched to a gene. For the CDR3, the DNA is TGTGCCATCCGGGGACAGACCGGGGAGCTGTTTTTT. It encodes CAIRGQTGELFF.

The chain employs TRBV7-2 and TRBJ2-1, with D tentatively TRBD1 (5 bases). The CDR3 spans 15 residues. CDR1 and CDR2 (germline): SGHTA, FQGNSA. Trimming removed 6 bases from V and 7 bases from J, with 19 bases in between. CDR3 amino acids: CASSLNSQGRNEQFF. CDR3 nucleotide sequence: TGTGCCAGCAGTTTAAATTCGCAGGGTCGAAATGAGCAGTTCTTC.

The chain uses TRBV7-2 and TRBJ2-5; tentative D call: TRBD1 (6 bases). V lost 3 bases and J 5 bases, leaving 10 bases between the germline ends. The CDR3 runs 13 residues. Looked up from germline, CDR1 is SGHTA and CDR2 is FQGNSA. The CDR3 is CASSLNRDETQYF. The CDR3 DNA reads TGTGCCAGCAGCTTGAACAGGGATGAGACCCAGTACTTC.

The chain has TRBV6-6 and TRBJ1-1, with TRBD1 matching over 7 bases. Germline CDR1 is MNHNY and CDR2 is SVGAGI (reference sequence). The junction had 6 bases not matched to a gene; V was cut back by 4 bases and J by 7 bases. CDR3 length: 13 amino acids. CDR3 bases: TGTGCCAGCAGTTCTACAGGGGATCTTGAAGCTTTCTTT. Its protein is CASSSTGDLEAFF.

In DNA, the CDR3 is TGTGCCAGCAGTGCCCTGACAGCTAACTATGGCTACACCTTC. Translation: CASSALTANYGYTF. The V gene is TRBV2, the J gene TRBJ1-2, with a weak D call TRBD1 (5 bases). This CDR3 spans 14 amino acids. Germline CDR1 and CDR2: SNHLY and FYNNEI. V gave up 4 bases and J gave up 0 bases, with 9 bases separating them.

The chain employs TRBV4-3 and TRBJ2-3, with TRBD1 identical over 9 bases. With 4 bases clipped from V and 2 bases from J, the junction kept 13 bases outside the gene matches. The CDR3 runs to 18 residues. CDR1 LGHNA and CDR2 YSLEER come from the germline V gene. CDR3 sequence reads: CASSPSLPGQGPTDTQYF. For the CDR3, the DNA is TGCGCCAGCAGCCCGAGCTTACCGGGACAGGGTCCCACAGATACGCAGTATTTT.

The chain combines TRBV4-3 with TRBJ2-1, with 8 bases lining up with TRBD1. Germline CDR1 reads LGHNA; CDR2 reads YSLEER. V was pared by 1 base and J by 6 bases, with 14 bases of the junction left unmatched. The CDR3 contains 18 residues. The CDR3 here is CASSQGYRAGGAGNEQFF. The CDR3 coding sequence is TGCGCCAGCAGCCAAGGTTATCGCGCAGGGGGCGCTGGCAATGAGCAGTTCTTC.

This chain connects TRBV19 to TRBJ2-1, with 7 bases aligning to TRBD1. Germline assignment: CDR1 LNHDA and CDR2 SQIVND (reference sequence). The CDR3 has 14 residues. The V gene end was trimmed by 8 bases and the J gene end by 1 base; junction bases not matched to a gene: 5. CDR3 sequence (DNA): TGTGCCAGTCAACCCAGGGGGTCCTACAATGAGCAGTTCTTC. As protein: CASQPRGSYNEQFF.

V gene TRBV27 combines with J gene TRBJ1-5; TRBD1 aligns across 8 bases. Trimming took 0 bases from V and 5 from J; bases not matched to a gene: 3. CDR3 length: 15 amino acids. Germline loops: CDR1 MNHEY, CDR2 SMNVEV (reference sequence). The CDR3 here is CASSLSYRGYQPQHF. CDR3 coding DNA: TGTGCCAGCAGTTTATCGTACAGGGGGTATCAGCCCCAGCATTTT.

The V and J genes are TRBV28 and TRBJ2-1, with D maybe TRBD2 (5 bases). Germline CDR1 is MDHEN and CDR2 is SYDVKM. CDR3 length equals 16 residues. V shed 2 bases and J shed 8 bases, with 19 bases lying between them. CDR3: CASSLAKRTPWDEQFF. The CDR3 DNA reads TGTGCCAGCAGTTTAGCGAAACGGACTCCTTGGGATGAGCAGTTCTTC.

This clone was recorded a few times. The chain's CDR3 is CASSLGGIEKLFF. The CDR3 DNA reads as TGTGCCAGCAGTTTAGGGGGGATTGAAAAACTGTTTTTT. The J gene is TRBJ1-4, the V gene TRBV28; D may be TRBD1 (5 bases). The CDR3 has 13 amino acids. Germline V lookup: CDR1 MDHEN, CDR2 SYDVKM. Trimming took 2 bases from V and 7 from J, leaving 8 bases between them.

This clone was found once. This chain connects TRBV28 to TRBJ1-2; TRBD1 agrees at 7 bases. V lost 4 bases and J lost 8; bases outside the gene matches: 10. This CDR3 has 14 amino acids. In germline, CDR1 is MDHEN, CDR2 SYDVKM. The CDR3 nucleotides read TGTGCCAGCAGTTCAGGGACAGCTCCCGCGGGCTACACCTTC. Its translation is CASSSGTAPAGYTF.